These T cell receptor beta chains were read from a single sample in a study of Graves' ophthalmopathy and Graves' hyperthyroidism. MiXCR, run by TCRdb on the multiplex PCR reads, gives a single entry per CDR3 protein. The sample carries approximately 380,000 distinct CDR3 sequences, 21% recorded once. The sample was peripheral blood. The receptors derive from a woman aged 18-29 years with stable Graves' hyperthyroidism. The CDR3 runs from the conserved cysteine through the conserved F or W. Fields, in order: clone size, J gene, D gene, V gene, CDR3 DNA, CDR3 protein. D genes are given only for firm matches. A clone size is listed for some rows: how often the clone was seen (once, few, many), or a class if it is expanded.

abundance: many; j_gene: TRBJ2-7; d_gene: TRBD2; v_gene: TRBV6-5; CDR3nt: TGTGCCAGCAGTCCCGGGACTAGCGGGTTCTACGAGCAGTACTTC; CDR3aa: CASSPGTSGFYEQYF
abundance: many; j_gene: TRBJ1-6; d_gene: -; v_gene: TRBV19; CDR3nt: TGTGCCAGTAGTATAGGGGATTCACCCCTCCACTTT; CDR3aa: CASSIGDSPLHF
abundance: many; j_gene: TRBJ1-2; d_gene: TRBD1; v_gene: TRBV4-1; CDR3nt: TGCGCCAGCAGCCAAGATCGGACATCGGGACAGTCCCACTATGGCTACACCTTC; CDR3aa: CASSQDRTSGQSHYGYTF
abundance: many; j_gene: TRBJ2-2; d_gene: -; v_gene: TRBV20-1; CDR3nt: TGCAGTGCTAGAGATCGGCTGACTTACACCGGGGAGCTGTTTTTT; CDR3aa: CSARDRLTYTGELFF
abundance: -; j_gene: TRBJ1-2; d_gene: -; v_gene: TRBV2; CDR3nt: TGTGCCAGCGTCAGGGTAGTTGGCTACACCTTC; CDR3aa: CASVRVVGYTF
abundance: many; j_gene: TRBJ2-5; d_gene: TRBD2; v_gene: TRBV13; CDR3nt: TGTGCCAGCAGCACCCCGACTAGCGGGACGCAAGTGGAGACCCAGTACTTC; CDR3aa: CASSTPTSGTQVETQYF
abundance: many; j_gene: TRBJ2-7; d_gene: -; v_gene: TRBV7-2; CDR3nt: TGTGCCAGCAGTCTCGGACTCTACTACGAGCAGTACTTC; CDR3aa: CASSLGLYYEQYF
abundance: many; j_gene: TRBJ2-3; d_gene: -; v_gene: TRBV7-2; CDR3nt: TGTGCCAGCAGCCAAAGACTAACCCTACGTCAGTATTTT; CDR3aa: CASSQRLTLRQYF
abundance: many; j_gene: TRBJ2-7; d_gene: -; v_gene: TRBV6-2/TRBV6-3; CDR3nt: TGTGCCAGCAGTAACCGGACAGAAGGTGGCTACGAGCAGTACTTC; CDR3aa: CASSNRTEGGYEQYF
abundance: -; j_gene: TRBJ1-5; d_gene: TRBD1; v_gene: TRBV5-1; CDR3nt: TGCGCCAGCAGCGGACCGGGACAGGGACTGAATGGCAATCAGCCCCAGCATTTT; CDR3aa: CASSGPGQGLNGNQPQHF
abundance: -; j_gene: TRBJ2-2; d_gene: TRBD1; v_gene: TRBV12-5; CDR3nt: TGTGCTAGTGGTTCCGTTCCAGGGGGCAGAGGTTTCGCCGGGGAGCTGTTTTTT; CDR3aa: CASGSVPGGRGFAGELFF
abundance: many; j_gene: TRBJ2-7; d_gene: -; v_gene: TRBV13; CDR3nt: TGTGCCAGCAGCTTATGGGCATCCTACGAGCAGTACTTC; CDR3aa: CASSLWASYEQYF
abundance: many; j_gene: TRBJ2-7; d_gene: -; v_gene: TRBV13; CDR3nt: TGTGCCAGCAGCCTGATAGGCGGGGCCTCCTACGAGCAGTACTTC; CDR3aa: CASSLIGGASYEQYF
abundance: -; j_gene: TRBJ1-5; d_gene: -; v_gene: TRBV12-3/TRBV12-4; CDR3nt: TGTGCCAGCAGTTTCATGGTGAGTCAACAGCCCCAGCATTTT; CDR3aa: CASSFMVSQQPQHF
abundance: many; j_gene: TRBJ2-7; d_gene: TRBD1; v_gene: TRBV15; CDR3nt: TGTGCCACCAGCAGATCCCGACAGGGGGCGGCCTACGAGCAGTACTTC; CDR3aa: CATSRSRQGAAYEQYF
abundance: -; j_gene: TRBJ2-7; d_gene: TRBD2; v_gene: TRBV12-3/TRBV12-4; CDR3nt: TGTGCCAGCAGTTTAGGGGGACTAGCAGGTCGCGAGCAGTACTTC; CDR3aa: CASSLGGLAGREQYF
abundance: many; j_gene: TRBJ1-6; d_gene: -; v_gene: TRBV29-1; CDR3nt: TGCAGCGTTGAAGTACAGGGTGGATCACCCCTCCACTTT; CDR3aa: CSVEVQGGSPLHF
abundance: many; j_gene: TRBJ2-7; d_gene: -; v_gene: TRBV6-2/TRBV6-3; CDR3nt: TGTGCCAGCAGTTACATTCAGAGTACCTACGAGCAGTACTTC; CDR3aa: CASSYIQSTYEQYF
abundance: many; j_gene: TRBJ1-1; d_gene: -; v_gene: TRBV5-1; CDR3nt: TGCGCCAGCAGCTTGTTCCGGACAAACACTGAAGCTTTCTTT; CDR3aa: CASSLFRTNTEAFF
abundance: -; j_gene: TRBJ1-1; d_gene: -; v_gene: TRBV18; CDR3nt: TGTGCCAGCTCACCAGCGCGGGGAAACACTGAAGCTTTCTTT; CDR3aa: CASSPARGNTEAFF
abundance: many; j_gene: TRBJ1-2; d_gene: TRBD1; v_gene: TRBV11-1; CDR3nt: TGTGCCAGCAGCCCAAACCGAGGACAGGGTGACTATGGCTACACCTTC; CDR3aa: CASSPNRGQGDYGYTF
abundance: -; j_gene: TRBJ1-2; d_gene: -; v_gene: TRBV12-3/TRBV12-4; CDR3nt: TGTGCCAGCAGTTTAATGAGAGTAAAATATGGCTACACCTTC; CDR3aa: CASSLMRVKYGYTF
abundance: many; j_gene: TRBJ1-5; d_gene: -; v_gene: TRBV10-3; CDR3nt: TGTGCCATCAGTCCCGGTACAGTTAGCAATCAGCCCCAGCATTTT; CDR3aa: CAISPGTVSNQPQHF
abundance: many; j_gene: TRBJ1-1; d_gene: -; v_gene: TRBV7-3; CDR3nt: TGTGCCAGCAGCCTCAGGGGTGGATTAGAGAACACTGAAGCTTTCTTT; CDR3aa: CASSLRGGLENTEAFF
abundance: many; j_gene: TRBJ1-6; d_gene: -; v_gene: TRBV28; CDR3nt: TGTGCCAGCAGTTTATTCGGGACCGAGTATAATTCACCCCTCCACTTT; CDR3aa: CASSLFGTEYNSPLHF
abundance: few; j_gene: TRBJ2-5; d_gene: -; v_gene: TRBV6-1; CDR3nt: TGTGCCAGCAGTGTAAATGGGCAAGAGACCCAGTACTTC; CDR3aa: CASSVNGQETQYF
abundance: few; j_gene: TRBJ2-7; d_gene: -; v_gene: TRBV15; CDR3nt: TGTGCCACCAGCAGAGCCAGTTCCTACGAGCAGTACTTC; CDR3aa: CATSRASSYEQYF